The present entry profiles one T cell receptor beta chain with its context. Its antigen is not identified. Pooled in the analysis were second doses at about 4 or about 12 weeks. The data were taken from a study of T cell responses to AZD1222 COVID-19 vaccine. TCRdb's table, derived via immunoSEQ multiplex PCR, lists solely in-frame clones and lacks some. Of about 85,000 clones listed, roughly 85% were seen once; the top ten hold 4.5%. General observations from the study: The study reported that nearly half of spike-specific TCRs target unmutated variant regions. Seropositive AZD1222 recipients at baseline numbered only five or six. CD4 TCRs covered the whole spike, strongest at regions 160-218 and 743-854.

Germline lookup yields CDR1 SGHNT and CDR2 YYREEE (reference sequence). CDR3 length: 12 amino acids. V gave up 2 bases and J gave up 3 bases, with 6 bases separating them. This chain uses TRBV5-4 with TRBJ2-7, with unresolved D. This specimen consisted of peripheral blood, obtained 28 days after the second AZD1222 dose. The source is an adult who received the AZD1222 COVID-19 vaccine. The CDR3 bases are TGTGCCAGCAGCTTAAACCTCTACGAGCAGTACTTC. It encodes CASSLNLYEQYF.